This TCR beta chain was sequenced during a study of blood T cell repertoires in COVID-19. Study context: The study drew acute and convalescent COVID-19 samples from the United States, Italy and Spain.

Repertoires were generated with immunoSEQ multiplex PCR, while TCRdb's copy carries only in-frame clones and drops some. The profile shows 650,000 to 800,000 clones, more than 80% of them singletons. The CDR3 length is 14 residues. Germline V gene data show CDR1 as MNHEY and CDR2 as SVGAGI. The ends lost 6 bases at V and 5 bases at J; junction bases unmatched: 8. This TCR was recovered from a woman between 18 and 30 years old with acute or convalescent COVID-19. Sequenced material: peripheral blood. The chain carries TRBV6-5 and TRBJ1-2, with 8 bases identical to TRBD1. The DNA for the CDR3 is TGTGCCAGCAGCATCTCCCAGGGGGCATATGGCTACACCTTC. This gives the protein CASSISQGAYGYTF.